The clone carrying this T cell receptor (beta chain) was seen many times. Its antigen is currently unknown. The source of the sample is a study of regulatory T cells in long-lasting Graves disease. Study-level points and caveats: Persistent Graves' cases showed lower TCR diversity than newly diagnosed cases. The analysis examined peripheral blood only and excluded thyroid tissue.

Germline V lookup: CDR1 MNHEY, CDR2 SVGEGT. V shed 2 bases, J shed 7 bases, and the junction held 7 bases outside the gene matches. This CDR3 has 15 amino acids. Time point reported: newly diagnosed GD, antithyroid drugs for less than 3 months. The authors made the TCR library using RNA they extracted from PBMCs. Combining iRepertoire HTBI primers with Arm-PCR of CDR3 regions, the authors built TCR beta libraries. One entry per CDR3 protein, called by TCRdb with MiXCR from the multiplex PCR reads. The sample consists of about 420,000 distinct CDR3 sequences, less than 20% of them appearing once. The sample was also reused in another study, on T cells in Graves' hyperthyroidism and ophthalmopathy. As that study records: First-round RT-PCR of the TCR CDR3 relied on the HTBI primer set.

The V and J genes are TRBV6-2 or TRBV6-3 and TRBJ2-2; 7 bases map to TRBD1. This sequence originates from a woman aged 18-35 years with Graves disease. The material was peripheral blood mononuclear cells (PBMCs), obtained at new diagnosis, from a patient treated with antithyroid drugs. For the CDR3, the DNA is TGTGCCAGCAGTTACGACAGGGATCGTGTCGGGGAGCTGTTTTTT. This sequence encodes CASSYDRDRVGELFF.